This T cell receptor (beta chain) was identified in a study of shared T cell receptors in the human thymus. The method was immunoSEQ multiplex PCR; TCRdb's version includes in-frame clones alone and lacks a portion of them. The sample carries fewer than 700,000 clones, 88% recorded once. With 7 bases removed from V and 3 bases from J, the gap between germline ends came to 8 bases. Germline V lookup: CDR1 MNHNS, CDR2 SASEGT. This CDR3 has 12 residues. This clone was detected only once. These records were also assigned to another study, of human thymus T cells. As reported in that work: The donor group consisted of healthy Finnish infants who were having corrective surgery for congenital heart defects. Obtained as resections during corrective heart surgery, the thymus tissue was then studied. Thymic and blood repertoires appeared to show biased V and J gene usage. A high degree of thymic repertoire overlap among unrelated individuals was reported in related research.

This TCR was recovered from a boy under three years old with a congenital heart defect. Source material: thymocytes. The J gene is TRBJ2-3, the V gene TRBV6-1; D not resolved. The CDR3 reads CASKGATDTQYF. The CDR3 DNA follows: TGTGCCAGCAAAGGAGCGACAGATACGCAGTATTTT.